Below, 26 T cell receptor beta chains from the same sample are listed, as sequenced in a study of T cell responses to AZD1222 COVID-19 vaccine. Sequencing was performed with immunoSEQ multiplex PCR; in TCRdb, only in-frame clones are kept and a portion is missing. The repertoire holds some 130,000 clones, with roughly 93% as singletons. The sample in question was peripheral blood, obtained on day 0 of AZD1222 vaccination. The receptors shown here come from an adult in good health.

V gene TRBV19 combines with J gene TRBJ2-7; TRBD2 aligns across 11 bases. Germline CDR1 LNHDA, CDR2 SQIVND (reference sequence). The CDR3 contains 16 residues. After removal of 6 bases from V and 2 bases from J, the junction contained 9 bases not matched to a gene. CDR3 amino acids: CASRNGLAGPPYEQYF. Written as DNA, the CDR3 is TGTGCCAGTAGGAACGGACTAGCGGGCCCTCCCTACGAGCAGTACTTC. The whole variable domain, remainder taken from reference TRBV19 and TRBJ2-7, is DGGITQSPKYLFRKEGQNVTLSCEQNLNHDAMYWYRQDPGQGLRLIYYSQIVNDFQKGDIAEGYSVSREKKESFPLTVTSAQKNPTAFYLCASRNGLAGPPYEQYFGPGTRLTVT.

This clone came up once. The chain carries TRBV29-1 and TRBJ1-1, with a tentative D call TRBD1 (6 bases). The V end was cut by 7 bases, the J end by 1 base, with 16 bases between. This CDR3 has 14 amino acids. CDR1 is SQVTM, CDR2 ANQGSEA, per germline. Here the CDR3 reads CSATKGQTNTEAFF. CDR3 DNA sequence: TGCAGCGCAACGAAAGGACAGACGAACACTGAAGCTTTCTTT.

The chain combines TRBV5-1 with TRBJ1-1, with 7 bases that match TRBD1. Germline assignment: CDR1 SGHRS and CDR2 YFSETQ. V lost 4 bases, J lost 0 bases, and 9 bases stayed unmatched. This CDR3 has 16 amino acids. In nucleotides, the CDR3 is TGCGCCAGCAGCCCCAGGGACAGAACCATGAACACTGAAGCTTTCTTT. This sequence encodes CASSPRDRTMNTEAFF.

The genes are TRBV5-1 and TRBJ2-3; 8 bases line up with TRBD1. J gave up 1 base and V 2 bases, and 3 bases lay outside the gene matches. CDR3 size: 15 residues. CDR1 and CDR2 from the germline V gene are SGHRS and YFSETQ. CDR3 in DNA: TGCGCCAGCAGCTTTCAGGGGGCTGGCACAGATACGCAGTATTTT. Translated: CASSFQGAGTDTQYF.

The V and J genes are TRBV3-1 (or the pseudogene TRBV3-2) and TRBJ2-1; D might be TRBD2 (5 bases). In germline, CDR1 is LGHDT, CDR2 YNNKEL (reference sequence). Trimming shortened V by 4 bases and J by 1 base, and 14 bases separated the two germline ends. The CDR3 spans 16 residues. The CDR3 here is CASSPRTPISYNEQFF. In DNA, the CDR3 is TGTGCCAGCAGCCCGCGGACTCCGATTTCCTACAATGAGCAGTTCTTC.

This chain links TRBV7-9 with TRBJ1-2; D is unclear. Germline V lookup: CDR1 SEHNR, CDR2 FQNEAQ (reference sequence). The CDR3 consists of 14 residues. V was pared by 5 bases and J by 1 base, with 11 bases between. CDR3 in amino acids: CASSPASGNYGYTF. CDR3 sequence (DNA): TGTGCCAGCAGCCCAGCATCGGGTAACTATGGCTACACCTTC.

This clone was observed once. A junction end diverges from the germline sequence, so it may reflect a read error. The chain joins TRBV5-6 to TRBJ2-7; TRBD2 matches 7 bases. Germline V gene data show CDR1 as SGHDT and CDR2 as YYEEEE. The CDR3 is made up of 13 amino acids. CDR3: CASRWAGVPEQHF. The CDR3 bases are TGTGCCAGCAGGTGGGCGGGAGTACCCGAGCAGCACTTC. The entire variable domain, with the rest obtained from reference TRBV5-6 and TRBJ2-7, is as follows: DAGVTQSPTHLIKTRGQQVTLRCSPKSGHDTVSWYQQALGQGPQFIFQYYEEEERQRGNFPDRFSGHQFPNYSSELNVNALLLGDSALYLCASRWAGVPEQHFGPGTRLTVT.

The rearrangement joins TRBV28 to TRBJ1-5; D may be TRBD1 (5 bases). The CDR3 extends over 15 amino acids. V dropped 7 bases and J dropped 6 bases, with 19 bases sitting between them. Germline V gene lookup returns CDR1 MDHEN and CDR2 SYDVKM. The CDR3 is CASNQRGNRGQPQHF. The CDR3 nucleotides are TGTGCCAGCAATCAACGGGGGAATCGTGGTCAGCCCCAGCATTTT.

The V and J genes are TRBV28 and TRBJ1-1; TRBD1 matches 12 bases. Germline CDR1 reads MDHEN; CDR2 reads SYDVKM. The V segment lost 6 bases and the J segment 9 bases; nucleotides outside the gene matches: 11. The CDR3 is made up of 15 amino acids. CDR3 nucleotides: TGTGCCAGCAGCTCCCGGGACAGGGGGCATCAAAAAGCTTTCTTT. Translated: CASSSRDRGHQKAFF.

The J gene is TRBJ1-2, the V gene TRBV7-2; the D gene is possibly TRBD1 (5 bases). The CDR3 spans 16 residues. Germline-derived CDR1 and CDR2 are SGHTA and FQGNSA. Trimming took 2 bases from V and 5 from J, leaving 18 bases between them. The chain's CDR3 is CASSLNSPRQSYGYTF. CDR3 coding DNA: TGTGCCAGCAGCTTAAACTCCCCCCGACAGTCATATGGCTACACCTTC. The whole variable domain, remainder taken from reference TRBV7-2 and TRBJ1-2, is GAGVSQSPSNKVTEKGKDVELRCDPISGHTALYWYRQSLGQGLEFLIYFQGNSAPDKSGLPSDRFSAERTGGSVSTLTIQRTQQEDSAVYLCASSLNSPRQSYGYTFGSGTRLTVV.

This clone occurred once. The gene calls are TRBV19 and TRBJ1-6, with TRBD1 as a possible D gene (5 bases). Germline V CDR1 and CDR2: LNHDA, SQIVND (reference sequence). Trimming left V 5 bases short and J 7 bases short, with 18 bases between. The CDR3 is 16 amino acids. This CDR3 reads CASSASGPRHNSPLHF. The DNA for the CDR3 is TGTGCCAGTAGTGCCTCGGGGCCGAGGCACAATTCACCCCTCCACTTT.

The rearrangement links TRBV5-1 to TRBJ1-6; no definite D call. Per the germline V gene, CDR1 is SGHRS and CDR2 is YFSETQ. V lost 2 bases and J lost 7, with 13 bases in between. The CDR3 loop spans 15 amino acids. CDR3 protein: CASSFNLVSNSPLHF. CDR3 DNA sequence: TGCGCCAGCAGCTTTAATCTGGTCTCGAATTCACCCCTCCACTTT.

DNA for the CDR3: TGTGCCAGCAGCCGTAGCCCCGGGACAACAGAGACCCAGTACTTC. Translation: CASSRSPGTTETQYF. The chain couples TRBV4-2 to TRBJ2-5; TRBD1 is a possible D gene (6 bases). The CDR3 has 15 residues. V lost 4 bases and J lost 4, with 16 bases in between. Germline V gene lookup returns CDR1 LGHNA and CDR2 YNFKEQ.

The CDR3 loop reads CASSPGYNSPLHF. The CDR3 coding sequence is TGTGCCAGCAGTCCCGGCTATAATTCACCCCTCCACTTT. The chain couples TRBV12-3 or TRBV12-4 to TRBJ1-6; D unclear. With 5 bases removed from V and 3 bases from J, the gap between germline ends came to 5 bases. The CDR3 loop spans 13 amino acids.

This chain links TRBV28 with TRBJ1-5; unclear D gene. In germline, CDR1 is MDHEN, CDR2 SYDVKM. V was clipped by 6 bases and J by 11 bases, with 20 bases between them. The CDR3 spans 14 residues. CDR3 in amino acids: CASSLDLGQKAQHF. The CDR3 coding sequence is TGTGCCAGCAGCCTGGACCTAGGCCAAAAAGCCCAGCATTTT.

This rearrangement joins TRBV7-8 to TRBJ1-3; 7 bases match TRBD1. Germline V gene data show CDR1 as SGHVS and CDR2 as FQNEAQ. V gave up 5 bases and J gave up 0 bases; unmatched junction bases: 4. CDR3 size: 15 residues. CDR3 sequence reads: CASSLQGTSGNTIYF. For the CDR3, the DNA is TGTGCCAGCAGCCTACAGGGGACCTCTGGAAACACCATATATTTT.

The sample holds one count of this clone. The chain carries TRBV30 and TRBJ2-3, with D possibly being TRBD1 (6 bases). Trimming took 3 bases from V and 5 from J, leaving 12 bases between them. CDR1 and CDR2 from the germline V gene are GTSNPN and SVGIG (reference sequence). There are 13 residues in the CDR3. In DNA form, the CDR3 reads TGTGCCTGGAGCCCAGGGGCTAAAGATACGCAGTATTTT. The encoded protein is CAWSPGAKDTQYF.

The J gene is TRBJ2-1, the V gene TRBV18; unclear D gene. The CDR3 extends over 17 amino acids. Per germline, CDR1 KGHSH and CDR2 LQKENI. V lost 5 bases to trimming and J lost 7 bases, with 24 bases between them. The CDR3 bases are TGTGCCAGCTCATCTAACCAACTAAGCCTCACTTCGAATGAGCAGTTCTTC. This encodes CASSSNQLSLTSNEQFF.

This rearrangement joins TRBV7-8 to TRBJ2-7; a weak D match, TRBD1 (5 bases). Trimming shortened V by 2 bases and J by 5 bases, and 10 bases separated the two germline ends. Germline CDR1 and CDR2: SGHVS and FQNEAQ. The CDR3 has 13 amino acids. As DNA, the CDR3 is TGTGCCAGCAGCTTAACAGGTTGGCACGAGCAGTACTTC. This gives the protein CASSLTGWHEQYF.

The V call is TRBV28, the J call TRBJ1-5; no reliable D call. Looked up from germline, CDR1 is MDHEN and CDR2 is SYDVKM. Trimming left V 6 bases short and J 7 bases short, with 10 bases between. This CDR3 contains 12 residues. Here the CDR3 reads CASRVWEQPQHF. The CDR3 DNA follows: TGTGCCAGCAGGGTTTGGGAGCAGCCCCAGCATTTT.

This chain joins TRBV7-9 and TRBJ2-3; 8 nucleotides match TRBD1. J gave up 4 bases and V 8 bases, and 17 bases lay outside the gene matches. CDR1 is SEHNR, CDR2 FQNEAQ, per germline (reference sequence). CDR3 length equals 17 residues. CDR3 region: CASGDFDRGGQSDTQYF. The CDR3 DNA reads as TGTGCCAGCGGAGACTTTGACAGGGGCGGGCAGTCAGATACGCAGTATTTT. The complete variable domain, with remaining parts taken from reference TRBV7-9 and TRBJ2-3, reads DTGVSQNPRHKITKRGQNVTFRCDPISEHNRLYWYRQTLGQGPEFLTYFQNEAQLEKSRLLSDRFSAERPKGSFSTLEIQRTEQGDSAMYLCASGDFDRGGQSDTQYFGPGTRLTVL.

The chain is built from TRBV19 and TRBJ2-2, with no clear D. The CDR3 extends over 15 amino acids. Deletions cut 2 bases from V and 1 base from J, with 8 bases between. The germline V gene encodes CDR1 LNHDA and CDR2 SQIVND (reference sequence). In DNA form, the CDR3 reads TGTGCCAGTAGTATAACGGGCCTGAACACCGGGGAGCTGTTTTTT. As protein: CASSITGLNTGELFF.

This rearrangement joins TRBV3-1 (or the pseudogene TRBV3-2) to TRBJ2-7; D gene ambiguous. Per germline, CDR1 LGHDT and CDR2 YNNKEL (reference sequence). This CDR3 has 16 residues. The ends were cut back, 4 bases at V and 3 bases at J, with 19 bases in the middle. CDR3 protein: CASSRSSDGRSYEQYF. The CDR3 region has the DNA TGTGCCAGCAGCCGCTCCTCGGACGGACGTAGCTACGAGCAGTACTTC.

The chain links TRBV19 to TRBJ1-5, with D maybe TRBD1 (5 bases). Germline V lookup: CDR1 LNHDA, CDR2 SQIVND (reference sequence). V lost 7 bases and J 7 bases, leaving 14 bases between the germline ends. The CDR3 runs to 13 residues. The CDR3 coding sequence is TGTGCCAGTAACCCCAGCGGGGCCCAGCCCCAGCATTTT. Its translation is CASNPSGAQPQHF. The variable domain in full, completed from reference TRBV19 and TRBJ1-5, reads DGGITQSPKYLFRKEGQNVTLSCEQNLNHDAMYWYRQDPGQGLRLIYYSQIVNDFQKGDIAEGYSVSREKKESFPLTVTSAQKNPTAFYLCASNPSGAQPQHFGDGTRLSIL.

V usage is TRBV5-4 and J usage is TRBJ2-1; D not certain. The V gene's germline CDR1 is SGHNT and CDR2 YYREEE (reference sequence). V shed 3 bases and J shed 0 bases, with 13 bases lying between them. This CDR3 is built from 16 residues. The CDR3 reads CASSSQAGSSYNEQFF. In DNA, the CDR3 is TGTGCCAGCAGCTCCCAGGCCGGAAGCTCCTACAATGAGCAGTTCTTC.

This chain joins TRBV9 and TRBJ2-2; 10 positions match TRBD1. Germline V CDR1 and CDR2: SGDLS, YYNGEE. This CDR3 is built from 16 residues. The V and J ends lost 4 bases and 3 bases, in that order; junction bases with no gene match: 6. This CDR3 is CASSTRQGADTGELFF. CDR3 in DNA: TGTGCCAGCAGCACCCGACAGGGGGCTGACACCGGGGAGCTGTTTTTT.